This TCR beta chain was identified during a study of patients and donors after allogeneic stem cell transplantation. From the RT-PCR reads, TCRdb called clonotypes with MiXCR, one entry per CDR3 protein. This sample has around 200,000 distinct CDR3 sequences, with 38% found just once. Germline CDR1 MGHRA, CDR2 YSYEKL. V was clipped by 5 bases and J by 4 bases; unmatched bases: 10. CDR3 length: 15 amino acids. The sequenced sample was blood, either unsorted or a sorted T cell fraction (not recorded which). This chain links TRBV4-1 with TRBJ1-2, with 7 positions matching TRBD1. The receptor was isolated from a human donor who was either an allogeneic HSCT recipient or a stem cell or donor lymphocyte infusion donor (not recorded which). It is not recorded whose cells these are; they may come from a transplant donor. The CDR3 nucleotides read TGCGCCAGCAGCACCCGGGGAGGGGGCGGCTATGGCTACACCTTC. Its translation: CASSTRGGGGYGYTF.